This entry lists 20 T cell receptor beta chains sequenced from one sample in a study of blood T cell repertoires in COVID-19. Method: immunoSEQ multiplex PCR; TCRdb's copy keeps in-frame clones and lacks some. The sample lists roughly 250,000 clones, 87% occurring once. The specimen sequenced was peripheral blood. All receptors come from a woman aged 50 to 65 with acute or convalescent COVID-19.

This chain uses TRBV6-1 with TRBJ1-2, with TRBD1 matching 9 bases. CDR1 MNHNS and CDR2 SASEGT come from the germline V gene. CDR3 size: 15 residues. V lost 3 bases, J lost 4 bases, and 6 bases stayed unmatched. Written as DNA, the CDR3 is TGTGCCAGCAGTGAGGGACAGGGTCTCGGCTATGGCTACACCTTC. Translating it yields CASSEGQGLGYGYTF.

The chain uses TRBV7-2 and TRBJ1-6, with D perhaps matching TRBD1 (6 bases). CDR1 is SGHTA, CDR2 FQGNSA, per germline. The CDR3 totals 15 residues. Trimming removed 4 bases at V and 2 bases at J, with 9 bases between. This CDR3 reads CASSYRATYNSPLHF. CDR3 coding DNA: TGTGCCAGCAGCTACAGGGCAACCTATAATTCACCCCTCCACTTT.

The CDR3: CASSPGVPSGSTDTQYF. CDR3 DNA sequence: TGTGCCAGCAGCCCTGGTGTCCCTAGCGGAAGCACAGATACGCAGTATTTT. The chain uses TRBV3-1 (or the pseudogene TRBV3-2) and TRBJ2-3; TRBD2 aligns across 7 bases. The CDR3 loop spans 17 amino acids. Germline CDR1 is LGHDT and CDR2 is YNNKEL (reference sequence). V gave up 4 bases and J gave up 0 bases; unmatched junction bases: 10.

This clone was observed a single time. The chain uses TRBV6-5 and TRBJ2-7, with 9 bases matching TRBD2. The V gene end was trimmed by 0 bases and the J gene end by 7 bases; junction bases not matched to a gene: 4. The CDR3 spans 14 residues. In germline, CDR1 is MNHEY, CDR2 SVGAGI. The CDR3 sequence is CASSYSGLALEQYF. The CDR3 DNA sequence: TGTGCCAGCAGTTACTCCGGACTAGCGTTAGAGCAGTACTTC.

The gene calls are TRBV10-3 and TRBJ2-1, with TRBD2 matching over 9 bases. Per the germline V gene, CDR1 is ENHRY and CDR2 is SYGVKD. The V segment lost 2 bases and the J segment 0 bases; nucleotides outside the gene matches: 11. This CDR3 contains 19 residues. The CDR3 DNA reads TGTGCCATCAGTGAGCCCCCCGGGGGGCGGGAGGGCTCCTACAATGAGCAGTTCTTC. Translating it yields CAISEPPGGREGSYNEQFF.

The V gene is TRBV20-1, the J gene TRBJ2-7; D not certain. The CDR3 runs to 11 residues. Germline CDR1 is DFQATT and CDR2 is SNEGSKA (reference sequence). V gave up 3 bases and J gave up 4 bases, with 7 bases separating them. This CDR3 is CSASFHYEQYF. DNA for the CDR3: TGCAGTGCTAGTTTCCATTACGAGCAGTACTTC.

This chain connects TRBV18 to TRBJ2-7, with TRBD2 matching 10 bases. In germline, CDR1 is KGHSH, CDR2 LQKENI. V was pared by 10 bases and J by 7 bases, with 10 bases of the junction left unmatched. The CDR3 is 13 residues long. The CDR3 DNA reads TGTGCCACCATGAGCGGGAGGGCCGGGGAGCAGTACTTC. It is translated as CATMSGRAGEQYF.

In this sample, this clone turned up once. V gene TRBV5-5 combines with J gene TRBJ2-1; 9 nucleotides agree with TRBD2. The CDR3 totals 15 residues. With 7 bases clipped from V and 8 bases from J, the junction kept 13 bases outside the gene matches. Germline values: CDR1 SGHKS, CDR2 YYEKEE (reference sequence). CDR3 sequence reads: CASFRLAGIIDEQFF. The CDR3, as DNA: TGTGCCAGCTTTAGGCTAGCGGGAATTATCGATGAGCAGTTCTTC.

This rearrangement joins TRBV29-1 to TRBJ2-3; maybe TRBD2 (7 bases). V lost 7 bases, J lost 5 bases, and 25 bases lay in between. Germline CDR1 SQVTM, CDR2 ANQGSEA. The CDR3 sequence is 16 residues long. This chain's CDR3 is CSGRSGGSLRGDTQYF. The CDR3 DNA follows: TGCAGCGGCCGTTCGGGGGGCTCCCTTCGGGGAGATACGCAGTATTTT.

This chain joins TRBV25-1 and TRBJ1-1; no reliable D call. Germline CDR1 MGHDK, CDR2 SYGVNS. The length of the CDR3 is 13 residues. The V end lost 6 bases, the J end lost 8 bases, and 16 bases lay between the germline ends. The CDR3 here is CASRSAPFGEAFF. In DNA form, the CDR3 reads TGTGCCAGCAGGTCAGCGCCGTTTGGGGAAGCTTTCTTT.

This chain links TRBV5-1 with TRBJ2-3; D perhaps matches TRBD2 (6 bases). CDR3 length: 15 residues. V was shortened by 0 bases and J by 6 bases, with 14 bases between the two germline ends. CDR1 and CDR2 from the germline V gene are SGHRS and YFSETQ. The CDR3 DNA reads TGCGCCAGCAGCTTGGTAGGGGCTAGCGACGATACGCAGTATTTT. Its translation is CASSLVGASDDTQYF.

The CDR3 region is CASSQVTAYEQYF. The CDR3 bases are TGTGCCAGCAGCCAAGTGACAGCCTACGAGCAGTACTTC. V gene TRBV14 combines with J gene TRBJ2-7, with D maybe TRBD1 (5 bases). The CDR3 spans 13 residues. CDR1 and CDR2 from the germline V gene are SGHDN and FVKESK. The ends were cut back, 1 base at V and 2 bases at J, with 6 bases in the middle. Full variable domain (remainder filled in from reference TRBV14 and TRBJ2-7): EAGVTQFPSHSVIEKGQTVTLRCDPISGHDNLYWYRRVMGKEIKFLLHFVKESKQDESGMPNNRFLAERTGGTYSTLKVQPAELEDSGVYFCASSQVTAYEQYFGPGTRLTVT.

This chain joins TRBV5-1 and TRBJ2-7; possible D gene TRBD2, 6 bases. V was clipped by 4 bases and J by 7 bases, with 15 bases between them. CDR3 length: 13 residues. The V gene's germline CDR1 is SGHRS and CDR2 YFSETQ. The CDR3 protein is CASSVGGLGEQYF. In DNA form, the CDR3 reads TGCGCCAGCAGCGTCGGGGGACTGGGTGAGCAGTACTTC. The whole variable domain, remainder taken from reference TRBV5-1 and TRBJ2-7, is KAGVTQTPRYLIKTRGQQVTLSCSPISGHRSVSWYQQTPGQGLQFLFEYFSETQRNKGNFPGRFSGRQFSNSRSEMNVSTLELGDSALYLCASSVGGLGEQYFGPGTRLTVT.

This clone has only one observation. V and J are TRBV12-5 and TRBJ2-5, with D hard to call. The V gene's germline CDR1 is LGHNT and CDR2 FRNRAP. V was clipped by 3 bases and J by 7 bases, with 15 bases between them. The length of the CDR3 is 14 residues. DNA for the CDR3: TGTGCTAGTGGTTTTGGCCCGGGTTTGGGGACCCAGTACTTC. It encodes CASGFGPGLGTQYF.

The chain carries TRBV19 and TRBJ2-3; 8 nucleotides agree with TRBD2. CDR1 and CDR2 (germline): LNHDA, SQIVND (reference sequence). The CDR3 has 15 residues. V lost 7 bases and J lost 1; bases outside the gene matches: 7. The DNA for the CDR3 is TGTGCCAGTAAAAAACAGGGACTAGGCACAGATACGCAGTATTTT. It codes for CASKKQGLGTDTQYF.

The J gene is TRBJ1-4, the V gene TRBV11-1; D gene ambiguous. The length of the CDR3 is 16 residues. V was trimmed by 2 bases and J by 0 bases, leaving 10 bases between them. From germline, CDR1 is SGHAT and CDR2 FQDESV (reference sequence). CDR3 in amino acids: CASSLYRGTTNEKLFF. The DNA for the CDR3 is TGTGCCAGCAGCTTATATCGGGGAACAACTAATGAAAAACTGTTTTTT.

This clone has just one count. V usage is TRBV28 and J usage is TRBJ2-3, with 14 bases matching TRBD2. CDR1 is MDHEN, CDR2 SYDVKM, per germline. The CDR3 sequence is 15 residues long. Trimming cost V 6 bases and J 5 bases; bases outside gene matches: 4. For the CDR3, the DNA is TGTGCCAGCAGGGGACTAGCGGGAGTCGAAGATACGCAGTATTTT. Translation: CASRGLAGVEDTQYF.

The J gene is TRBJ1-1, the V gene TRBV27, with no clear D. The germline V and J ends were trimmed by 4 bases and 5 bases, with 8 bases remaining between them. Germline CDR1 reads MNHEY; CDR2 reads SMNVEV (reference sequence). The CDR3 is 12 residues long. The CDR3 is CASSYDGTEAFF. CDR3 sequence (DNA): TGTGCCAGCAGTTATGACGGGACTGAAGCTTTCTTT.

The chain's CDR3 is CASSDSTSQETQYF. Written as DNA, the CDR3 is TGTGCCAGCAGTGATTCTACCTCCCAAGAGACCCAGTACTTC. The chain has TRBV2 and TRBJ2-5, with unresolved D. The CDR3 loop spans 14 amino acids. From germline, CDR1 is SNHLY and CDR2 FYNNEI. Deletions cut 3 bases from V and 1 base from J, with 9 bases between.

V is TRBV5-4 and J is TRBJ2-7, with 9 positions matching TRBD1. Trimming at V came to 4 bases and at J to 7 bases, leaving 9 bases not matched to a gene. The CDR3 sequence is 14 residues long. Germline values: CDR1 SGHNT, CDR2 YYREEE (reference sequence). The CDR3 protein is CASSGDRGWREQYF. The CDR3 DNA follows: TGTGCCAGCAGCGGCGACAGGGGGTGGCGGGAGCAGTACTTC.